The source of this T cell receptor beta chain is a study of tumor and adjacent non-tumor tissue in lung cancer. Three rounds of nested PCR, following a modified ARM-PCR protocol, produced the TCRbeta library. TCRdb re-derived calls from the multiplex PCR reads in MiXCR, one entry per CDR3 protein. The sample consists of more than 45,000 distinct CDR3 sequences, 74% of them appearing once. Regarding this clonotype: One end of the junction fails to match germline, which may point to a read error.

This sample's RNA came from whole unsorted tissue. Distant lung tissue was collected more than 3 cm away from the tumor edge. Donors were chemotherapy-naive, newly diagnosed lung cancer surgical patients in China, August–late 2014. The CDR3 length is 13 residues. Germline V gene lookup returns CDR1 MNHNS and CDR2 SASEGT. The clonotype originates from a woman aged 55-69 years with non-small cell lung cancer. Material for sequencing was distant non-tumor lung tissue. The rearrangement uses TRBV6-1 and TRBJ2-3, with a weak D call TRBD2 (6 bases). CDR3 sequence (DNA): TGTGCAAGCAGGAGCGTCGGGGGTGATACGCAGTATTTT. This codes for CASRSVGGDTQYF.